This T cell receptor (beta chain) is drawn from a study of regulatory and conventional T cells in RAG deficiency. V was pared by 4 bases and J by 6 bases, with 8 bases of the junction left unmatched. The germline V gene encodes CDR1 MGHRA and CDR2 YSYEKL. The CDR3 is 14 residues long. Genomic DNA came from blood conventional CD4+ T cells gated CD25-low CD127-high. Using immunoSEQ multiplex PCR, the repertoire was profiled, and TCRdb retains in-frame clones only, with some absent. Here the sample spans roughly 35,000 clones, 76% being singletons. This clone was seen once. The data also belong to a second study, concerning regulatory T cells. That publication notes: Amplification used 52 TRBV primers and 13 TRBJ primers.

Sequenced sample: CD4+ effector T cells sorted from blood. The rearrangement links TRBV4-1 to TRBJ2-5, with 7 bases identical to TRBD1. The receptor was isolated from a human donor in good health. In DNA form, the CDR3 reads TGCGCCAGCAGCCTCGGAGCAGGGGGAAAGACCCAGTACTTC. Translated: CASSLGAGGKTQYF.